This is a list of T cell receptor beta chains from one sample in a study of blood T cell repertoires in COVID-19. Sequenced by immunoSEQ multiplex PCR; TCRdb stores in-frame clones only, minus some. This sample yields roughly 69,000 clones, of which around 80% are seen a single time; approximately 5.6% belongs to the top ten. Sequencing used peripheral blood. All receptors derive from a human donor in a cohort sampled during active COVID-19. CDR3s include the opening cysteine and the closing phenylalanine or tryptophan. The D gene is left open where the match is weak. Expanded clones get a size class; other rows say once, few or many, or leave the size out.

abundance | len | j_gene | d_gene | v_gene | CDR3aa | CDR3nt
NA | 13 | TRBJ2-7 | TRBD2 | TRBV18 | CASSPGEGFEQYF | TGTGCCAGCTCACCGGGGGAGGGATTCGAGCAGTACTTC
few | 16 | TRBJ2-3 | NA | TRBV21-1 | CASSKDPTESTDTQYF | TGTGCCAGCAGCAAAGATCCCACAGAGAGCACAGATACGCAGTATTTT
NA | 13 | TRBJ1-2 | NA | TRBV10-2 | CASSERTDYGYTF | TGCGCCAGCAGTGAACGGACAGACTATGGCTACACCTTC
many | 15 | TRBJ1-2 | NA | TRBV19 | CASTSGQLANYGYTF | TGTGCCAGTACTTCCGGACAGTTAGCTAACTATGGCTACACCTTC
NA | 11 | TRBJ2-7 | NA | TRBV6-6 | CASSYVGEQYF | TGTGCCAGCAGTTACGTCGGCGAGCAGTACTTC
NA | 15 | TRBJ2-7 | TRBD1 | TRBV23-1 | CASSHLGQNPYEQYF | TGCGCCAGCAGTCACCTGGGACAGAACCCCTACGAGCAGTACTTC
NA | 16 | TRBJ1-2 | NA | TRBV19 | CASSPRLADLSYGYTF | TGTGCCAGTAGTCCACGGTTGGCGGATTTAAGCTATGGCTACACCTTC
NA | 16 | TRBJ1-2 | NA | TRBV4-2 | CASSRRTGNPTDGYTF | TGTGCCAGCAGCCGTCGGACGGGGAATCCTACGGATGGCTACACCTTC
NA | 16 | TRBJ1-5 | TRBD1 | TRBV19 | CASSIFSGTGNQPQHF | TGTGCCAGTAGTATTTTTTCCGGGACAGGGAATCAGCCCCAGCATTTT
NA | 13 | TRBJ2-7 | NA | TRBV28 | CASSPRTTREQYF | TGTGCCAGCAGTCCCCGGACTACGCGCGAGCAGTACTTC
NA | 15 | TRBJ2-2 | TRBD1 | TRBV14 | CASSATGLDTGELFF | TGTGCCAGCAGCGCGACAGGGTTGGACACCGGGGAGCTGTTTTTT
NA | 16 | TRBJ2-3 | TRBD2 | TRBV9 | CASSLRTSGSTDTQYF | TGTGCCAGCAGCCTACGGACTAGCGGGAGCACAGATACGCAGTATTTT